What follows are 27 T cell receptor beta chains derived from one specimen sequenced in a study of T cells in Graves' hyperthyroidism and ophthalmopathy. The CDR3 regions of TCR beta were amplified from RNA transcripts. Using the HTBI primer set, a first-round RT-PCR was run on the TCR CDR3. TCRdb redid the calling of the multiplex PCR reads with MiXCR, one entry per CDR3 protein. The sample consists of a few hundred thousand distinct CDR3 sequences, about a fifth of them appearing once. Sequencing was performed on blood. These receptor sequences come from a young woman with Graves' hyperthyroidism.

This clonotype was seen ten or more times. The gene calls are TRBV7-3 and TRBJ2-2; 11 positions match TRBD2. Germline V lookup: CDR1 SGHTA, CDR2 FQGTGA. The CDR3 contains 14 residues. The V segment lost 5 bases and the J segment 8 bases; nucleotides outside the gene matches: 4. The DNA of the CDR3 is TGTGCCAGCAGCGCACTAGCGGGGGCAGGGGAGCTGTTTTTT. Its translation is CASSALAGAGELFF.

This clonotype was recorded many times. This rearrangement joins TRBV28 to TRBJ1-5; D gene uncertain. Germline loops: CDR1 MDHEN, CDR2 SYDVKM. V was pared by 4 bases and J by 3 bases, with 13 bases between. The CDR3 spans 15 residues. The CDR3 DNA is TGTGCCAGCAGTTACCGTGGACGGAACAATCAGCCCCAGCATTTT. It is translated as CASSYRGRNNQPQHF. Filled out from reference TRBV28 and TRBJ1-5, the complete variable domain reads DVKVTQSSRYLVKRTGEKVFLECVQDMDHENMFWYRQDPGLGLRLIYFSYDVKMKEKGDIPEGYSVSREKKERFSLILESASTNQTSMYLCASSYRGRNNQPQHFGDGTRLSIL.

This clonotype was detected ten times or more. This chain joins TRBV6-1 and TRBJ1-2; D gene uncertain. The CDR3 covers 18 residues. Trimming shortened V by 1 base and J by 5 bases, and 23 bases separated the two germline ends. Germline V gives CDR1 MNHNS, CDR2 SASEGT. CDR3 residues: CASSEVLARLKAEYGYTF. As DNA, the CDR3 is TGTGCCAGCAGTGAAGTCTTGGCTCGATTAAAAGCGGAATATGGCTACACCTTC.

This clonotype was seen at least ten times. This chain joins TRBV12-3 or TRBV12-4 and TRBJ2-2, with D unclear. The V gene lost 4 bases and the J gene lost 4 bases, with 7 bases spanning the gap. The CDR3 has 13 residues. CDR3 residues: CASSSTVTGELFF. In nucleotides, the CDR3 is TGTGCCAGCAGTTCCACCGTCACCGGGGAGCTGTTTTTT.

The rearrangement links TRBV3-1 to TRBJ2-2; D perhaps matches TRBD2 (6 bases). Trimming removed 0 bases at V and 7 bases at J, with 12 bases between. This CDR3 comprises 15 residues. Germline lookup yields CDR1 LGHDT and CDR2 YNNKEL (reference sequence). The CDR3 here is CASSQDRGRNGELFF. CDR3 coding DNA: TGTGCCAGCAGCCAAGACCGGGGGAGGAACGGGGAGCTGTTTTTT.

This clonotype appeared many times. The chain recombines TRBV3-1 with TRBJ1-1; D is perhaps TRBD1 (6 bases). Germline CDR1 and CDR2: LGHDT and YNNKEL (reference sequence). V shed 0 bases and J shed 7 bases, with 12 bases lying between them. The CDR3 covers 14 residues. The CDR3, as DNA: TGTGCCAGCAGCCAAGATTCCCGGACAGTTGAAGCTTTCTTT. This codes for CASSQDSRTVEAFF.

This clonotype was picked up many times. V gene TRBV6-2 or TRBV6-3 combines with J gene TRBJ1-2; D unresolved. Trimming took 2 bases from V and 1 from J, leaving 5 bases between them. The CDR3 totals 13 residues. In germline, CDR1 is MNHEY, CDR2 SVGEGT. The CDR3 DNA sequence: TGTGCCAGCAGTTACGGGGTTAACTATGGCTACACCTTC. Its translation is CASSYGVNYGYTF.

The sample holds a few counts of this clonotype. The rearrangement links TRBV6-1 to TRBJ2-7; 10 nucleotides align to TRBD1. J lost 5 bases, V lost 6 bases, and 4 bases had no gene match. Germline V gene sequence: CDR1 MNHNS, CDR2 SASEGT. This CDR3 is 13 amino acids long. Written as DNA, the CDR3 is TGTGCCAGCAGCGGGACAGGGGCAGACGAGCAGTACTTC. Encoded protein: CASSGTGADEQYF.

There are many counts of this clonotype. V gene TRBV6-1 combines with J gene TRBJ2-7; D is uncertain. Germline lookup yields CDR1 MNHNS and CDR2 SASEGT. The CDR3 is 16 residues long. V shed 1 base and J shed 3 bases, with 16 bases lying between them. CDR3 nucleotide sequence: TGTGCCAGCAGTGAAGGGGCCCACCTGCCTCACTACGAGCAGTACTTC. It is translated as CASSEGAHLPHYEQYF.

There are many counts of this clonotype. The V gene is TRBV11-1, the J gene TRBJ2-7; 7 nucleotides line up with TRBD1. The ends lost 5 bases at V and 5 bases at J; junction bases unmatched: 9. The CDR3 contains 14 residues. Germline values: CDR1 SGHAT, CDR2 FQDESV (reference sequence). The CDR3 is CASSARDSRNEQYF. The CDR3 coding sequence is TGTGCCAGCAGCGCCAGGGACAGCCGAAACGAGCAGTACTTC.

Ten or more counts support this clonotype. The rearrangement uses TRBV7-9 and TRBJ2-7; D is ambiguous. Germline CDR1 and CDR2: SEHNR and FQNEAQ (reference sequence). V was trimmed by 1 base and J by 3 bases, leaving 10 bases between them. The CDR3 totals 14 residues. For the CDR3, the DNA is TGTGCCAGCAGCTTAGACAGTTGGGACTACGAGCAGTACTTC. It yields the protein CASSLDSWDYEQYF.

This clonotype was counted only a few times. This sequence joins TRBV18 and TRBJ2-7; no clear D gene. The CDR3 sequence is 14 residues long. V was pared by 0 bases and J by 3 bases, with 9 bases between. Germline V gene sequence: CDR1 KGHSH, CDR2 LQKENI. The CDR3 DNA follows: TGTGCCAGCTCACCACCGGGCGCCTACTACGAGCAGTACTTC. This gives the protein CASSPPGAYYEQYF.

This clonotype was observed many times. The chain links TRBV7-2 to TRBJ2-5, with 8 bases fitting TRBD2. The germline CDR1 and CDR2 sequences are SGHTA and FQGNSA. The CDR3 consists of 14 residues. Unmatched junction bases numbered 6, after V lost 2 bases and J lost 7 bases. CDR3 residues: CASSLTGLDVTQYF. As DNA, the CDR3 is TGTGCCAGCAGCTTAACGGGACTAGATGTGACCCAGTACTTC.

The table lists this clonotype with many counts. V and J are TRBV12-3 or TRBV12-4 and TRBJ2-5; 8 bases map to TRBD2. Trimming took 4 bases from V and 5 from J; bases not matched to a gene: 9. CDR3 length equals 15 residues. The CDR3 DNA sequence: TGTGCCAGCAGTTCCCCCGGCGGGGGGAATGAGACCCAGTACTTC. Translated, it gives CASSSPGGGNETQYF.

This clonotype was counted between two and nine times. The rearrangement uses TRBV2 and TRBJ2-4; 9 nucleotides line up with TRBD2. The CDR3 spans 16 residues. J gave up 3 bases and V 4 bases, and 7 bases lay outside the gene matches. Germline V gene sequence: CDR1 SNHLY, CDR2 FYNNEI. This CDR3 reads CASSGSLAGRKNIQYF. CDR3 DNA sequence: TGTGCCAGCAGTGGGAGTCTAGCGGGGCGCAAAAACATTCAGTACTTC.

This clonotype was observed at least ten times. The genes are TRBV6-1 and TRBJ2-2; 9 bases agree with TRBD2. After removal of 5 bases from V and 8 bases from J, the junction contained 9 bases not matched to a gene. CDR3 size: 15 residues. The germline V gene encodes CDR1 MNHNS and CDR2 SASEGT. CDR3 sequence reads: CASSPDSGGSGELFF. CDR3 DNA sequence: TGTGCCAGCAGTCCCGACAGCGGGGGGTCGGGGGAGCTGTTTTTT.

This clonotype was picked up many times. The chain is built from TRBV7-9 and TRBJ2-5; D may be TRBD1 (5 bases). V dropped 7 bases and J dropped 2 bases, with 14 bases sitting between them. The CDR3 length is 14 residues. The germline CDR1 and CDR2 sequences are SEHNR and FQNEAQ (reference sequence). The CDR3 loop is CASTQGQYQETQYF. DNA of the CDR3: TGTGCCAGCACCCAGGGTCAGTATCAAGAGACCCAGTACTTC.

This clonotype was detected ten times or more. The chain has TRBV24-1 and TRBJ2-6, with a possible D match to TRBD1 (5 bases). Germline values: CDR1 KGHDR, CDR2 SFDVKD. This CDR3 has 22 residues. Between the trimmed V and J ends, which lost 3 bases and 0 bases, there was a span of 26 bases. The CDR3 reads CATSDPEYDSTTTLSGANVLTF. DNA for the CDR3: TGTGCCACCAGTGATCCGGAGTATGACAGTACAACCACCCTCTCTGGGGCCAACGTCCTGACTTTC.

This clonotype was detected ten times or more. This chain joins TRBV7-8 and TRBJ1-1; weak D call: TRBD1 (6 bases). CDR3 length: 11 amino acids. Trimming took 6 bases from V and 7 from J, leaving 9 bases between them. CDR1 SGHVS and CDR2 FQNEAQ come from the germline V gene. The CDR3 reads CASRGHFEAFF. The CDR3 nucleotides read TGTGCCAGCAGGGGACACTTTGAAGCTTTCTTT. Full variable domain (remainder filled in from reference TRBV7-8 and TRBJ1-1): GAGVSQSPRYKVAKRGQDVALRCDPISGHVSLFWYQQALGQGPEFLTYFQNEAQLDKSGLPSDRFFAERPEGSVSTLKIQRTQQEDSAVYLCASRGHFEAFFGQGTRLTVV.

Comments on this clonotype: One end of the junction does not line up with germline, which may come from a read error. The chain is built from TRBV10-3 and TRBJ1-5; D may be TRBD1 (5 bases). Germline assignment: CDR1 ENHRY and CDR2 SYGVKD. CDR3 length: 14 amino acids. In nucleotides, the CDR3 is TGTGCCATCAGTGGGGGCACGGCCGAACAGCCTCAGCATTTT. Its translation: CAISGGTAEQPQHF.

This clonotype was picked up one time. A much larger clone lies a single base off, so this may be a read error. The chain joins TRBV6-1 to TRBJ2-6, with no clear D. Germline loops: CDR1 MNHNS, CDR2 SASEGT. The CDR3 length is 14 residues. In nucleotides, the CDR3 is TGTGCCCGCAGTGCGTATCAGGGGGCCAACGTCCTGACTTTC. It codes for CARSAYQGANVLTF.

The table lists this clonotype with many counts. The chain uses TRBV27 and TRBJ1-5; D unresolved. The CDR3 contains 13 residues. V dropped 5 bases and J dropped 0 bases, with 5 bases sitting between them. CDR1 and CDR2 (germline): MNHEY, SMNVEV (reference sequence). The CDR3 DNA reads TGTGCCAGCAGTCAAGATAGCAATCAGCCCCAGCATTTT. As protein: CASSQDSNQPQHF.

V is TRBV5-1 and J is TRBJ1-2, with D possibly matching TRBD1 (5 bases). V dropped 3 bases and J dropped 5 bases, with 17 bases sitting between them. Germline V gives CDR1 SGHRS, CDR2 YFSETQ. The CDR3 extends over 15 amino acids. This chain's CDR3 is CASSSNPGPNYGYTF. DNA for the CDR3: TGCGCCAGCAGCTCGAACCCAGGGCCCAATTATGGCTACACCTTC.

The sample holds many counts of this clonotype. The rearrangement uses TRBV6-5 and TRBJ2-6, with unresolved D. The CDR3 sequence is 16 residues long. Germline CDR1 and CDR2: MNHEY and SVGAGI. V lost 1 base, J lost 0 bases, and 7 bases lay in between. This chain's CDR3 is CASSYFRSSGANVLTF. The CDR3 DNA is TGTGCCAGCAGTTACTTCAGGAGCTCTGGGGCCAACGTCCTGACTTTC.

This clonotype was seen many times. The chain couples TRBV29-1 to TRBJ2-5; 8 nucleotides agree with TRBD1. CDR1 SQVTM and CDR2 ANQGSEA come from the germline V gene. The CDR3 loop spans 16 amino acids. With V trimmed by 7 bases and J by 3 bases, 16 bases remained unmatched. CDR3 in amino acids: CSGAKWTGIMEETQYF. CDR3 coding DNA: TGCAGCGGTGCGAAATGGACAGGGATTATGGAAGAGACCCAGTACTTC. Based on the CDR3 plus reference TRBV29-1 and TRBJ2-5, the full variable domain is SAVISQKPSRDICQRGTSLTIQCQVDSQVTMMFWYRQQPGQSLTLIATANQGSEATYESGFVIDKFPISRPNLTFSTLTVSNMSPEDSSIYLCSGAKWTGIMEETQYFGPGTRLLVL.

This clonotype was observed at least ten times. This chain joins TRBV19 and TRBJ2-2; D may match TRBD1 or TRBD2 (5 bases each). The V and J ends lost 4 bases and 4 bases respectively, with 13 bases between them. The V gene's germline CDR1 is LNHDA and CDR2 SQIVND (reference sequence). The CDR3 is 15 amino acids. The CDR3 protein is CASSRGVFFTGELFF. CDR3 nucleotide sequence: TGTGCCAGTAGTAGAGGGGTGTTTTTCACCGGGGAGCTGTTTTTT.

This clonotype occurred a few times. The CDR3 DNA sequence: TGCAGCGTTGGATCTAGCGGGGGGACCACCGGGGAGCTGTTTTTT. Protein product: CSVGSSGGTTGELFF. The chain employs TRBV29-1 and TRBJ2-2, with TRBD2 identical over 11 bases. The CDR3 length is 15 residues. Germline V gene sequence: CDR1 SQVTM, CDR2 ANQGSEA. Trimming cost V 4 bases and J 4 bases; bases outside gene matches: 5.